Shown below are 12 T cell receptor beta chains from a single sample sequenced in a study of T cells after yellow fever vaccination. One entry per CDR3 protein, called by TCRdb with MiXCR from the 5' RACE reads. The sample holds 300,000 to 400,000 distinct CDR3 sequences, about 8.7% seen once. This material consisted of PBMCs, taken on the day of the first yellow fever vaccination. The source is a man between 18 and 29 years old who received the YFV17D yellow fever vaccine.

In this sample, this clonotype turned up a few times. The genes are TRBV27 and TRBJ2-5; TRBD1 agrees at 7 bases. J was trimmed by 2 bases and V by 5 bases; bases with no gene match: 5. Germline assignment: CDR1 MNHEY and CDR2 SMNVEV (reference sequence). CDR3 length: 14 amino acids. CDR3 protein: CASSRQGDQETQYF. CDR3 DNA: TGTGCCAGCAGTCGGCAGGGGGATCAAGAGACCCAGTACTTC.

This clonotype turned up a few times. The J gene is TRBJ2-1, the V gene TRBV7-3; D may be TRBD1 or TRBD2 (6 bases each). CDR1 is SGHTA and CDR2 is FQGTGA in the germline V gene. The CDR3 is 17 amino acids. V lost 5 bases to trimming and J lost 7 bases, with 24 bases between them. This CDR3 reads CASSVSGGPSFRNEQFF. The CDR3 bases are TGTGCCAGCAGCGTTAGTGGGGGGCCATCGTTTAGAAATGAGCAGTTCTTC.

Only a few counts were recorded for this clonotype. This sequence joins TRBV19 and TRBJ2-2; weak D call: TRBD1 (6 bases). Germline V CDR1 and CDR2: LNHDA, SQIVND (reference sequence). This CDR3 spans 14 amino acids. Trimming left V 6 bases short and J 3 bases short, with 11 bases between. The CDR3, as DNA: TGTGCCAGTAGCCAGGGACAAGACACCGGGGAGCTGTTTTTT. This translates into CASSQGQDTGELFF.

To note about this clonotype: Sequence at one end of the junction differs from germline and may be a read error. V gene TRBV7-2 combines with J gene TRBJ2-3; D gene uncertain. Germline CDR1 and CDR2: SGHTA and FQGNSA. This CDR3 region has 15 residues. The CDR3: CASSLGWVGTDTEYF. In nucleotides, the CDR3 is TGTGCCAGCAGCTTAGGGTGGGTAGGCACAGATACGGAGTATTTT.

This clonotype was seen a few times. V gene TRBV7-2 combines with J gene TRBJ2-4; D perhaps matches TRBD1 (5 bases). V shed 3 bases and J shed 5 bases, with 11 bases lying between them. Germline V gene lookup returns CDR1 SGHTA and CDR2 FQGNSA. The CDR3 has 14 residues. CDR3: CASSFRDGQNIQYF. DNA for the CDR3: TGTGCCAGCAGCTTCAGGGATGGGCAAAACATTCAGTACTTC.

The sample holds a few counts of this clonotype. This sequence joins TRBV9 and TRBJ2-7; TRBD2 matches 8 bases. The germline gives CDR1 SGDLS, CDR2 YYNGEE. V lost 4 bases and J lost 7; bases outside the gene matches: 13. This CDR3 has 15 amino acids. The CDR3 is CASSPRNSGTTEQYF. CDR3 nucleotides: TGTGCCAGCAGCCCCCGGAATAGCGGGACTACGGAGCAGTACTTC.

This sequence joins TRBV18 and TRBJ2-2, with D maybe TRBD1 (5 bases). This CDR3 region has 15 residues. V was clipped by 1 base and J by 2 bases, with 8 bases between them. In germline, CDR1 is KGHSH, CDR2 LQKENI. The CDR3 sequence is CASSPQGRNTGELFF. The CDR3 DNA is TGTGCCAGCTCACCACAGGGGCGAAACACCGGGGAGCTGTTTTTT.

The gene calls are TRBV20-1 and TRBJ2-7; D gene unclear. Germline V gene lookup returns CDR1 DFQATT and CDR2 SNEGSKA (reference sequence). The CDR3 runs to 14 residues. Trimming stripped 3 bases from V and 0 bases from J, with 12 bases between. CDR3 loop: CSASPGPRSYEQYF. The CDR3 DNA is TGCAGTGCTAGCCCCGGTCCCCGCTCCTACGAGCAGTACTTC.

In its sample, this clonotype was seen many times. V and J are TRBV20-1 and TRBJ1-1; D gene unclear. This CDR3 region has 14 residues. Per germline, CDR1 DFQATT and CDR2 SNEGSKA (reference sequence). Trimming left V 1 base short and J 3 bases short, with 12 bases between. The chain's CDR3 is CSARVVDTYTEAFF. DNA for the CDR3: TGCAGTGCTAGAGTGGTCGACACCTACACTGAAGCTTTCTTT.

This clonotype was observed at least ten times. The genes are TRBV20-1 and TRBJ2-3, with TRBD2 matching 13 bases. Trimming took 5 bases from V and 0 from J; bases not matched to a gene: 8. Germline V gene data show CDR1 as DFQATT and CDR2 as SNEGSKA (reference sequence). This CDR3 has 17 amino acids. The CDR3 loop reads CSAPGTSGELSTDTQYF. DNA of the CDR3: TGCAGTGCTCCAGGGACTAGCGGGGAGCTAAGCACAGATACGCAGTATTTT.

This clonotype was observed a few times. This rearrangement joins TRBV4-3 to TRBJ1-4; D remains unclear. The CDR3 covers 17 residues. Deletions cut 1 base from V and 0 bases from J, with 12 bases between. Germline CDR1 and CDR2: LGHNA and YSLEER. The CDR3 spells CASSQGAPYSTNEKLFF. The CDR3 DNA reads TGCGCCAGCAGCCAAGGGGCACCGTACTCAACTAATGAAAAACTGTTTTTT.

This clonotype was observed a handful of times. The chain uses TRBV5-1 and TRBJ2-2; D is unresolved. CDR3 length equals 17 residues. The V gene lost 3 bases and the J gene lost 0 bases, with 15 bases spanning the gap. Germline values: CDR1 SGHRS, CDR2 YFSETQ. The CDR3 here is CASSSGQKTANTGELFF. CDR3 in DNA: TGCGCCAGCAGCTCGGGCCAAAAAACCGCGAACACCGGGGAGCTGTTTTTT.